This T cell receptor beta chain stems from a study of blood T cells in healthy people across ages. The authors ran a second PCR of roughly 7 to 11 cycles using a sample-barcoded 5' primer and a J-beta primer mix. Each CDR3 protein is one row after TCRdb ran MiXCR on the 5' RACE reads. The table records around 1,500,000 distinct CDR3 sequences, under 30% of them present only once. This clonotype has more than one count but fewer than ten. Germline assignment: CDR1 DFQATT and CDR2 SNEGSKA (reference sequence). This CDR3 spans 15 amino acids. V gave up 3 bases and J gave up 2 bases, with 17 bases separating them.

The chain links TRBV20-1 to TRBJ2-7; a weak D match, TRBD2 (6 bases). Sequenced sample: blood. This TCR was recovered from a woman between 25 and 40 years old in good health. Here the CDR3 reads CSARVPGLTTYEQYF. The CDR3 nucleotides read TGCAGTGCTAGGGTCCCGGGACTTACAACCTACGAGCAGTACTTC.